This TCR beta chain comes out of a study of blood T cells in healthy people across ages. The V segment lost 0 bases and the J segment 0 bases; nucleotides outside the gene matches: 0. Germline V gene lookup returns CDR1 MNHEY and CDR2 SVGAGI. This CDR3 spans 16 amino acids. A sample-barcoded 5' primer and a J-beta primer mix were used in a second PCR of roughly 6 to 11 cycles. TCRdb re-called the 5' RACE reads through MiXCR, storing one row per CDR3 protein. This sample has approximately 780,000 distinct CDR3 sequences, with roughly 25% found just once. In addition, the sample was reused for a study of T cells of mothers and their children. That paper notes: Over 8.5 million TCR beta CDR3 reads were obtained from each mother, and approximately 3 million from each child. With unrelated pairs as the comparison, related mother-child pairs had a slightly higher overlap that was not significant.

The receptor was derived from a boy between 10 and 17 years old in good health. The chain uses TRBV6-5 and TRBJ2-1; 9 nucleotides line up with TRBD1. Sequences were obtained from blood. CDR3 sequence reads: CASSYSTGGSYNEQFF. DNA for the CDR3: TGTGCCAGCAGTTACTCGACAGGGGGCTCCTACAATGAGCAGTTCTTC.